This entry describes one T cell receptor (beta chain). Trimming pared 8 bases from V and 8 bases from J, leaving 15 bases between. Germline-derived CDR1 and CDR2 are MNHEY and SVGAGI. The CDR3 is 12 amino acids. Some clones are missing from TCRdb's copy, which holds only in-frame ones; the method was immunoSEQ multiplex PCR. The sample carries some 57,000 clones, about 90% recorded once. The record originates from a study of T cell changes during pregnancy in multiple sclerosis. The chain couples TRBV6-5 to TRBJ1-1; D is undetermined. This TCR came from a female donor in good health, enrolled as a control in a pregnancy study. This material consisted of CD4+ T cells from peripheral blood mononuclear cells, taken after pregnancy. The CDR3 sequence: CASRNAALEAFF. CDR3 nucleotides: TGTGCCAGCCGCAACGCGGCTCTCGAAGCTTTCTTT.